Shown below are 18 T cell receptor beta chains from a single sample sequenced in a study of beta chain features in type 1 diabetes. Study findings and constraints: Among all four CD4+ subsets, Type 1 diabetes patients had TCRB CDR3s that were moderately but significantly shorter.

Expressed TCRB transcripts were sequenced after all isolated RNA was converted to cDNA. Profiled with immunoSEQ multiplex PCR; TCRdb holds only in-frame clones, not every one. The sample yields about 260,000 clones, over 20% seen once. Their target antigens are unknown. Sequenced sample: naive CD4+ T cells from blood. The receptors were gathered from a woman aged 40 to 50 with type 1 diabetes.

This clone was seen a handful of times. This chain links TRBV25-1 with TRBJ2-5, with 7 bases lining up with TRBD2. CDR1 is MGHDK and CDR2 is SYGVNS in the germline V gene. Trimming at V came to 6 bases and at J to 2 bases, leaving 9 bases not matched to a gene. The CDR3 has 15 residues. CDR3 nucleotides: TGTGCCAGCAGCCCGTTCACAGCGGGGCAAGAGACCCAGTACTTC. The encoded protein is CASSPFTAGQETQYF. Using reference TRBV25-1 and TRBJ2-5 for the parts outside the CDR3, the full variable domain is EADIYQTPRYLVIGTGKKITLECSQTMGHDKMYWYQQDPGMELHLIHYSYGVNSTEKGDLSSESTVSRIRTEHFPLTLESARPSHTSQYLCASSPFTAGQETQYFGPGTRLLVL.

This clone appeared a few times. The chain combines TRBV7-3 with TRBJ1-3, with D possibly TRBD1 on 6 matching bases. The CDR3 has 16 amino acids. Trimming took off 5 bases at V and 0 bases at J, with 14 bases between the two ends. The V gene's germline CDR1 is SGHTA and CDR2 FQGTGA. CDR3 in DNA: TGTGCCAGCAGCCCTCAGGGGTCTTCCTCTGGAAACACCATATATTTT. Amino acid sequence: CASSPQGSSSGNTIYF.

The chain employs TRBV7-2 and TRBJ2-7; possible D gene TRBD2, 5 bases. The germline V gene encodes CDR1 SGHTA and CDR2 FQGNSA. The CDR3 covers 13 residues. The V end lost 5 bases, the J end lost 3 bases, and 11 bases lay between the germline ends. The DNA of the CDR3 is TGTGCCAGCAGCACTACTAGATTCTACGAGCAGTACTTC. Its translation is CASSTTRFYEQYF.

This clone was observed a few times. The rearrangement links TRBV4-2 to TRBJ1-3; D remains unclear. The ends were cut back, 1 base at V and 3 bases at J, with 7 bases in the middle. The germline gives CDR1 LGHNA, CDR2 YNFKEQ. The CDR3 contains 14 residues. The CDR3 here is CASSQGGGGNTIYF. The DNA of the CDR3 is TGTGCCAGCAGCCAAGGAGGTGGTGGAAACACCATATATTTT.

This clone has more than one count but fewer than ten. A read error may account for a junction end that differs from germline. The chain carries TRBV13 and TRBJ1-4; possible D gene TRBD1, 6 bases. CDR1 and CDR2 from the germline V gene are PRHDT and FYEKMQ (reference sequence). The CDR3 runs to 11 residues. CDR3 region: CASSRINRAYF. In nucleotides, the CDR3 is TGTGCCAGCAGCCGCATTAACAGGGCCTATTTT. Looking up the rest from reference TRBV13 and TRBJ1-4 gives the full variable domain: AAGVIQSPRHLIKEKRETATLKCYPIPRHDTVYWYQQGPGQDPQFLISFYEKMQSDKGSIPDRFSAQQFSDYHSELNMSSLELGDSALYFCASSRINRAYFGSGTQLSVL.

J is TRBJ2-3 and V is TRBV7-9, with TRBD1 matching 11 bases. The CDR3 length is 14 residues. CDR1 and CDR2 from the germline V gene are SEHNR and FQNEAQ (reference sequence). The trim removed 5 bases at V and 6 bases at J, leaving 4 bases unmatched. CDR3 protein: CASSPGTGGDTQYF. Written as DNA, the CDR3 is TGTGCCAGCAGCCCCGGGACAGGGGGGGATACGCAGTATTTT.

This clone was picked up a small number of times. The rearrangement links TRBV7-2 to TRBJ1-1; a weak D match, TRBD1 (5 bases). The CDR3 extends over 13 amino acids. Trimming stripped 7 bases from V and 3 bases from J, with 12 bases between. The germline V gene encodes CDR1 SGHTA and CDR2 FQGNSA. The CDR3 loop is CASMGPRDTEAFF. In nucleotides, the CDR3 is TGTGCCAGCATGGGCCCCAGGGACACTGAAGCTTTCTTT.

This clone was picked up a small number of times. The V call is TRBV14, the J call TRBJ1-4; D not certain. V was pared by 3 bases and J by 10 bases, with 12 bases between. CDR3 length: 13 amino acids. Germline CDR1 is SGHDN and CDR2 is FVKESK. Written as DNA, the CDR3 is TGTGCCAGCAGCCAGTCGTTTAGTGGAAAACTGTTTTTT. Its translation is CASSQSFSGKLFF.

DNA of the CDR3: TGCAGTGCCGGCAATCAGCCCCAGCATTTT. It encodes CSAGNQPQHF. The chain combines TRBV20-1 with TRBJ1-5, with D uncertain. V dropped 6 bases and J dropped 2 bases, with 2 bases sitting between them. Per the germline V gene, CDR1 is DFQATT and CDR2 is SNEGSKA (reference sequence). The CDR3 runs 10 residues.

The chain recombines TRBV2 with TRBJ1-3, with D maybe TRBD1 (6 bases). V lost 6 bases to trimming and J lost 6 bases, with 9 bases between them. The V gene's germline CDR1 is SNHLY and CDR2 FYNNEI. The CDR3 spans 12 residues. The CDR3 here is CASSAGENTIYF. CDR3 DNA sequence: TGTGCCAGCAGCGCAGGGGAAAACACCATATATTTT.

The chain recombines TRBV7-3 with TRBJ2-7; TRBD2 matches at 12 bases. V shed 4 bases, J shed 8 bases, and the junction held 3 bases outside the gene matches. The germline CDR1 and CDR2 sequences are SGHTA and FQGTGA. The CDR3 extends over 13 amino acids. In DNA, the CDR3 is TGTGCCAGCAGCTCCGGACTAGCGGGACAGCAGTACTTC. Its translation: CASSSGLAGQQYF.

This clone was recorded a few times. The rearrangement joins TRBV9 to TRBJ1-6; possible D gene TRBD1, 6 bases. Germline CDR1 reads SGDLS; CDR2 reads YYNGEE. V shed 0 bases and J shed 8 bases, with 12 bases lying between them. The CDR3 extends over 15 amino acids. The DNA for the CDR3 is TGTGCCAGCAGCGTAGAGGGGGGGGCGGATTCACCCCTCCACTTT. Protein sequence: CASSVEGGADSPLHF.

This clone was counted a few times. This chain connects TRBV28 to TRBJ1-2, with 10 bases identical to TRBD1. The CDR3 has 15 amino acids. Germline CDR1 and CDR2: MDHEN and SYDVKM. Unmatched junction bases numbered 10, after V lost 5 bases and J lost 7 bases. This CDR3 reads CASSQGQGRFRGYTF. CDR3 DNA: TGTGCCAGCAGTCAGGGACAGGGGAGGTTTCGTGGCTACACCTTC.

This rearrangement joins TRBV27 to TRBJ2-7; possible D gene TRBD2, 7 bases. The CDR3 sequence is 14 residues long. V lost 1 base, J lost 6 bases, and 13 bases lay in between. Germline V lookup: CDR1 MNHEY, CDR2 SMNVEV (reference sequence). The CDR3 is CASSLLGGGGEQYF. The CDR3 DNA reads as TGTGCCAGCAGTTTATTGGGGGGCGGGGGCGAGCAGTACTTC.

The chain recombines TRBV9 with TRBJ1-2, with 7 bases lining up with TRBD1. Germline CDR1 SGDLS, CDR2 YYNGEE. After removal of 4 bases from V and 4 bases from J, the junction contained 19 bases not matched to a gene. This CDR3 comprises 18 residues. The CDR3 protein is CASSTRQGRSLSFYGYTF. The CDR3 nucleotides are TGTGCCAGCAGCACCCGACAGGGTAGAAGCCTATCCTTCTATGGCTACACCTTC.

Only a few counts were recorded for this clone. J is TRBJ2-3 and V is TRBV9; 9 nucleotides align to TRBD2. Losses at the gene ends were 2 bases for V and 2 bases for J; bases not matched to a gene: 3. The CDR3 covers 15 residues. Germline lookup yields CDR1 SGDLS and CDR2 YYNGEE. CDR3 loop: CASSVGGRATDTQYF. In nucleotides, the CDR3 is TGTGCCAGCAGCGTGGGCGGGAGGGCCACAGATACGCAGTATTTT.

The chain uses TRBV7-3 and TRBJ2-1, with D possibly being TRBD1 (6 bases). The V gene lost 4 bases and the J gene lost 4 bases, with 11 bases spanning the gap. Germline-derived CDR1 and CDR2 are SGHTA and FQGTGA. The CDR3 contains 14 residues. The CDR3 DNA reads TGTGCCAGCAGCTCGGACAGAGTATACAATGAGCAGTTCTTC. Protein sequence: CASSSDRVYNEQFF.

In this sample, this clone turned up a few times. V is TRBV5-4 and J is TRBJ1-1; 8 bases align to TRBD1. Trimming cost V 6 bases and J 5 bases; bases outside gene matches: 12. In germline, CDR1 is SGHNT, CDR2 YYREEE (reference sequence). The CDR3 spans 15 residues. The CDR3 DNA reads TGTGCCAGCACCCCGGCGGTTGACAGGGGAACTGAAGCTTTCTTT. This encodes CASTPAVDRGTEAFF.